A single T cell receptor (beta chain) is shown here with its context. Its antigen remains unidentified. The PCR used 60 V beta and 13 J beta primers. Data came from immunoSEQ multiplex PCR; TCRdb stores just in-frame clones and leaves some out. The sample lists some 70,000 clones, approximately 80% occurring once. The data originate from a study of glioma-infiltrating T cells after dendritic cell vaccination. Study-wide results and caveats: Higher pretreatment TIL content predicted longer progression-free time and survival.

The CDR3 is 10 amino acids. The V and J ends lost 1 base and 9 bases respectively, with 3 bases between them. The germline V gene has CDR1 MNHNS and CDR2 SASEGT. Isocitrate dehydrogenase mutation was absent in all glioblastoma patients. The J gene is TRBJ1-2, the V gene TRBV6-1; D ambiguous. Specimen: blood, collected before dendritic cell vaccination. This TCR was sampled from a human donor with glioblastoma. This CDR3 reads CASSEGSYTF. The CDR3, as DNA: TGTGCCAGCAGTGAAGGTAGCTACACCTTC.